This TCR beta chain originates from a study of human T cells and chemical hapten exposure. Overall study: Per-sample variation in TCR yield stemmed mainly from small pooled library volume differences.

Study conclusions and caveats: Patch test score showed a positive correlation with PT1 expanded TCR counts.

From the RACE reads, TCRdb called clonotypes with MiXCR, one entry per CDR3 protein. In the table there are some 380,000 distinct CDR3 sequences, 4.8% of which are singletons. Time point meaning: patch test 1, 2 weeks after DPC sensitization. Treatment noted: therapeutic diphenylcyclopropenone sensitization with weekly scalp DPC. This clonotype has a count of ten or more. Its antigen is unidentified. CDR1 SGHKS and CDR2 YYEKEE come from the germline V gene (reference sequence). The V gene end was trimmed by 4 bases and the J gene end by 3 bases; junction bases not matched to a gene: 9. The CDR3 is 15 amino acids.

The specimen comprised whole blood, sampled in connection with sensitization to the hapten diphenylcyclopropenone (DPC). The sequence came from a woman in her forties or fifties with alopecia areata. Some clones in this sample may be carry-over from other donors' samples. This sequence joins TRBV5-5 and TRBJ1-1; 7 bases map to TRBD1. Written as DNA, the CDR3 is TGTGCCAGCAGCGTACAGGGTCAGGGGGACACTGAAGCTTTCTTT. Translated: CASSVQGQGDTEAFF. Full variable domain (remainder filled in from reference TRBV5-5 and TRBJ1-1): DAGVTQSPTHLIKTRGQQVTLRCSPISGHKSVSWYQQVLGQGPQFIFQYYEKEERGRGNFPDRFSARQFPNYSSELNVNALLLGDSALYLCASSVQGQGDTEAFFGQGTRLTVV.